This T cell receptor (beta chain) is from a study of sequential checkpoint blockade in melanoma. Study background: Arm A got nivolumab then ipilimumab; arm B the reverse, 1:1.

Trimming stripped 6 bases from V and 4 bases from J, with 18 bases between. Germline V CDR1 and CDR2: MNHEY, SVGAGI. The CDR3 has 15 amino acids. Here immunoSEQ multiplex PCR was the method, and the copy in TCRdb shows in-frame clones only, minus some. The table records approximately 18,000 clones, 70% to 80% of them present only once. Treatment given: randomized to nivolumab then ipilimumab (arm A) or the reverse (arm B). DNA-damaging chemotherapy had not been given to any patient beforehand. PBMC sorting kept live CD3+CD8+ cells without CD19 or CD56. This chain links TRBV6-5 with TRBJ1-2; D gene unclear. The TCR originated in a human donor with melanoma. Sequenced material: CD8+ T cells sorted from blood (inferred from file names), taken from a patient given nivolumab and ipilimumab in sequence. CDR3: CASSPREGSIYGYTF. CDR3 in DNA: TGTGCCAGCAGCCCCCGGGAGGGTAGTATCTATGGCTACACCTTC.